This TCR beta chain was recorded in a study of chemoradiotherapy in HPV16-positive cancers. Study-level points and caveats: In HPV16-positive patients, HPV-responsive T-cell expansion tracked better recurrence-free survival.

Germline V CDR1 and CDR2: MDHEN, SYDVKM. The V gene lost 1 base and the J gene lost 6 bases, with 16 bases spanning the gap. The CDR3 covers 16 residues. Produced via immunoSEQ multiplex PCR; TCRdb's table is partial and in-frame only. The sample holds 9,500 or so clones; less than 85% are singletons and the top ten take about 8.8%. This clone occurred once. Its antigen is not identified. This chain connects TRBV28 to TRBJ1-5; weak D call: TRBD1 (6 bases). This material was obtained from a patient who underwent chemoradiotherapy. The receptor was derived from a human donor with HPV-associated anogenital cancer. CDR3 nucleotides: TGTGCCAGCAGTTTATATAGCGGACAGTCGAGTCAGCCCCAGCATTTT. This sequence encodes CASSLYSGQSSQPQHF.